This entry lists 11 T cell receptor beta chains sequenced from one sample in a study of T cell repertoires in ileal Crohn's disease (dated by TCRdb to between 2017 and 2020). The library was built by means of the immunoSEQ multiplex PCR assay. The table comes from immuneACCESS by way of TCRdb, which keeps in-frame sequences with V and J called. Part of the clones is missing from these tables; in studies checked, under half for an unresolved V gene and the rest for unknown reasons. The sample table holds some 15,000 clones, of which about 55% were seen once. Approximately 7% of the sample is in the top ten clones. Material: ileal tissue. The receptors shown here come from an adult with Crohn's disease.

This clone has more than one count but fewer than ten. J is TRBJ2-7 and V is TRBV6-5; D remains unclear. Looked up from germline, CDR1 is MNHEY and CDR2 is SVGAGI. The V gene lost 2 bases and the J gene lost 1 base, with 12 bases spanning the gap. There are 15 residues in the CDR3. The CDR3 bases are TGTGCCAGCAGTTACACCGGAGATCCTTCCTACGAGCAGTACTTC. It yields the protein CASSYTGDPSYEQYF.

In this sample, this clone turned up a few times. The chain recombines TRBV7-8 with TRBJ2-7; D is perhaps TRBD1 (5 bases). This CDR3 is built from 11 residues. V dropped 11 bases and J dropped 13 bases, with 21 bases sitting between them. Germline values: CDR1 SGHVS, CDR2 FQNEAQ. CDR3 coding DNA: TGTGCCGCAGGAAACCGGAAAGGGGAATACTTC. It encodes CAAGNRKGEYF.

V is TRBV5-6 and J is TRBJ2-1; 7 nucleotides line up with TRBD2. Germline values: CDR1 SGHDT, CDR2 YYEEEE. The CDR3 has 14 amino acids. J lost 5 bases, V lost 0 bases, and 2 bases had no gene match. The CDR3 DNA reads TGTGCCAGCAGCTTGGGACTAGCAAACAATGAGCAGTTCTTC. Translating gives CASSLGLANNEQFF.

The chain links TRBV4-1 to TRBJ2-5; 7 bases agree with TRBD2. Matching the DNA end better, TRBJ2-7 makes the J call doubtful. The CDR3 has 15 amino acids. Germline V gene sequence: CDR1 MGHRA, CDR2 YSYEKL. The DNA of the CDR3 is TGCGCCAGCAGCCACCCCGGGACTAATCTCTACGAGCAGTACTTC. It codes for CASSHPGTNLYEQYF.

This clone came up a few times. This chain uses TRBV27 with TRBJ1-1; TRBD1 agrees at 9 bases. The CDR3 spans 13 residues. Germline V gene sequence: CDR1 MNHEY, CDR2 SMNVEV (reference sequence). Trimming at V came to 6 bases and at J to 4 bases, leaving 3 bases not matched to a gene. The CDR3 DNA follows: TGTGCCAGCAGAGGGACAGGGAGCACTGAAGCTTTCTTT. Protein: CASRGTGSTEAFF.

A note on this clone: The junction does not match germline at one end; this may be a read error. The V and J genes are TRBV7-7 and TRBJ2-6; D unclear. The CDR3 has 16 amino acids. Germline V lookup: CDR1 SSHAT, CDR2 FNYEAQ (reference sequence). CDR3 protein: CASSPGLPSGANVLTF. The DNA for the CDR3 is TGTGCTAGCAGCCCGGGTCTTCCGTCTGGGGCCAACGTCCTGACTTTC.

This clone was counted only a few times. As DNA, the CDR3 is TGTGCCAGCAGCCCTTGGACAGGGGTGGACGAGCAGTACTTC. Encoded protein: CASSPWTGVDEQYF. The rearrangement links TRBV7-2 to TRBJ2-7, with 9 bases that match TRBD1. The CDR3 consists of 14 residues. J lost 5 bases, V lost 5 bases, and 7 bases had no gene match. Per the germline V gene, CDR1 is SGHTA and CDR2 is FQGNSA.

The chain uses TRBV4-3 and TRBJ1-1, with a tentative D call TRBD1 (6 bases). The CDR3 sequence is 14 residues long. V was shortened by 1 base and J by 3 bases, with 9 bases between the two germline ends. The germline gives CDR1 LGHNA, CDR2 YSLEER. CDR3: CASSQGGGDTEAFF. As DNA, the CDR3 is TGCGCCAGCAGCCAAGGAGGGGGGGACACTGAAGCTTTCTTT.

This CDR3 reads CAWTSGFSTDTQYF. DNA for the CDR3: TGTGCCTGGACCAGCGGATTTAGCACAGATACGCAGTATTTT. V gene TRBV30 combines with J gene TRBJ2-3; possibly TRBD2 for D (5 bases). The CDR3 covers 14 residues. Germline lookup yields CDR1 GTSNPN and CDR2 SVGIG (reference sequence). V was trimmed by 4 bases and J by 0 bases, leaving 11 bases between them.

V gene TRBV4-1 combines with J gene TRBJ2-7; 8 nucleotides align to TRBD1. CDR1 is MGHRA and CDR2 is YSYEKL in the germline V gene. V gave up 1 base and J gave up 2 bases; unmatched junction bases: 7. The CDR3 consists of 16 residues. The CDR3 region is CASSQVPQGAPYEQYF. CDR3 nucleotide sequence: TGCGCCAGCAGCCAAGTGCCTCAGGGGGCACCCTACGAGCAGTACTTC.

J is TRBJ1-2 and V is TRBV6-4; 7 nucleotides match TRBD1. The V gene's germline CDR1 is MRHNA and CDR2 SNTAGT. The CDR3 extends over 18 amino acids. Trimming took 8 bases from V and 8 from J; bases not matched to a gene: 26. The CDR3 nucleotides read TGTGCCAGCGGGGCAAGTACGGCCCGGGGACAGACCTGTAGGGGCTACACCTTC. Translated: CASGASTARGQTCRGYTF.